This T cell receptor (beta chain) was profiled in a study of cytomegalovirus exposure and HLA in healthy donors. Study findings and constraints: Presence/absence analyses assumed roughly uniform sequencing depth across donors. In vitro data verified a few CMV-associated chains as specific for CMV antigens. Among immune exposure information, only CMV serostatus was available.

This clone appeared a single time. The antigen is undetermined. 13 Jbeta primers and 60 Vbeta primers were used for the PCR. The repertoire was sequenced with immunoSEQ multiplex PCR; TCRdb's copy has only in-frame clones and lacks some. The data show 100,000 to 150,000 clones, about 84% seen once. The sequencing input was PBMCs. The sequence was obtained from a man aged 40-49 years in good health and CMV-seronegative.

The CDR3, as DNA: TGCGCCAGCAGCTCCGGACGGGATACTTTTCGCACAGATACGCAGTATTTT. It encodes CASSSGRDTFRTDTQYF. The chain couples TRBV5-1 to TRBJ2-3, with a weak D call TRBD2 (5 bases). The V end was cut by 3 bases, the J end by 1 base, with 18 bases between. Germline V lookup: CDR1 SGHRS, CDR2 YFSETQ. This CDR3 contains 17 residues.